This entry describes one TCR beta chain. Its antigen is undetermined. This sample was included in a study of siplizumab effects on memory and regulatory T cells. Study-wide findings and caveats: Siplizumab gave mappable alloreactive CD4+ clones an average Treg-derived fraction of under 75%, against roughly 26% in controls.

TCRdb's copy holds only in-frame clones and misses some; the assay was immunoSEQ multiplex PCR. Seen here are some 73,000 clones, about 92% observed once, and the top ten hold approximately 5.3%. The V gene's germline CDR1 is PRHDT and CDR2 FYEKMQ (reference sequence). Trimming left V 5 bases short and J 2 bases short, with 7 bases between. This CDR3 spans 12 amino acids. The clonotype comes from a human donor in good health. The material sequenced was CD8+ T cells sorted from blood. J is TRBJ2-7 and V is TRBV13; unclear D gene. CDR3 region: CASSPNPYEQYF. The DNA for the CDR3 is TGTGCCAGCAGCCCTAATCCCTACGAGCAGTACTTC.